The 32 T cell receptor beta chains below all came from one sample that was sequenced in a study of T cell responses to AZD1222 COVID-19 vaccine. Some clones are missing from TCRdb's copy, which holds only in-frame ones; the method was immunoSEQ multiplex PCR. The sample consists of approximately 170,000 clones, roughly 94% of them appearing once. This specimen was peripheral blood, taken 28 days after the second AZD1222 dose. All receptors come from an adult who received the AZD1222 COVID-19 vaccine.

This rearrangement joins TRBV4-2 to TRBJ1-2; 10 bases align to TRBD1. CDR1 is LGHNA and CDR2 is YNFKEQ in the germline V gene. V was pared by 1 base and J by 3 bases, with 5 bases of the junction left unmatched. The CDR3 runs 16 residues. The CDR3 sequence is CASSQVGQGMDYGYTF. Here the CDR3 DNA reads TGTGCCAGCAGCCAAGTGGGACAGGGGATGGACTATGGCTACACCTTC.

This chain links TRBV5-1 with TRBJ1-6; D call uncertain. Trimming cost V 4 bases and J 7 bases, with 9 bases left between them. Germline V gene data show CDR1 as SGHRS and CDR2 as YFSETQ. The CDR3 spans 13 residues. This CDR3 is CASSGGGNSPLHF. Here the CDR3 DNA reads TGCGCCAGCAGCGGCGGAGGCAATTCACCCCTCCACTTT.

This chain uses TRBV12-5 with TRBJ2-1, with D perhaps matching TRBD2 (6 bases). The V end was cut by 3 bases, the J end by 7 bases, with 16 bases between. CDR1 LGHNT and CDR2 FRNRAP come from the germline V gene. The CDR3 contains 15 residues. CDR3 loop: CASGFGGPEGNEQFF. CDR3 DNA sequence: TGTGCTAGTGGTTTCGGAGGGCCAGAAGGGAATGAGCAGTTCTTC.

The CDR3 bases are TGTGCCAGCAACGACAGGGGGCGGGAATATGGTGGCTACACCTTC. It is translated as CASNDRGREYGGYTF. The V gene is TRBV7-9, the J gene TRBJ1-2; 10 bases match TRBD1. CDR1 SEHNR and CDR2 FQNEAQ come from the germline V gene (reference sequence). Germline trimming cut 7 bases from V and 7 bases from J; bases unmatched to any gene: 12. The CDR3 has 15 amino acids.

J is TRBJ2-1 and V is TRBV29-1; TRBD1 aligns across 8 bases. CDR1 is SQVTM, CDR2 ANQGSEA, per germline. Unmatched junction bases numbered 8, after V lost 1 base and J lost 6 bases. CDR3 length equals 15 residues. The CDR3 here is CSVEARQGMGNEQFF. CDR3 sequence (DNA): TGCAGCGTTGAAGCCCGACAGGGGATGGGCAATGAGCAGTTCTTC.

The chain employs TRBV18 and TRBJ2-7; 8 bases line up with TRBD1. Trimming cost V 6 bases and J 2 bases; bases outside gene matches: 6. The V gene's germline CDR1 is KGHSH and CDR2 LQKENI. This CDR3 is built from 14 residues. The CDR3 sequence: CASSPGQGAYEQYF. The CDR3 bases are TGTGCCAGCTCCCCCGGACAGGGTGCCTACGAGCAGTACTTC.

The V gene is TRBV12-5, the J gene TRBJ1-2; the D gene is possibly TRBD1 (6 bases). The germline gives CDR1 LGHNT, CDR2 FRNRAP. V was pared by 6 bases and J by 4 bases, with 15 bases between. CDR3 length equals 14 residues. CDR3 bases: TGTGCTAGTGGCCCTTTACAGGGCCCCTATGGCTACACCTTC. Its protein is CASGPLQGPYGYTF.

The chain recombines TRBV18 with TRBJ1-1; D gene ambiguous. Germline CDR1 reads KGHSH; CDR2 reads LQKENI. Between the trimmed V and J ends, which lost 3 bases and 2 bases, there was a span of 10 bases. The CDR3 runs 14 residues. CDR3 DNA sequence: TGTGCCAGCTCACCGAATACGCCCAACACTGAAGCTTTCTTT. It specifies CASSPNTPNTEAFF.

The V call is TRBV7-9, the J call TRBJ2-1, with a possible D match to TRBD2 (6 bases). The CDR3 extends over 14 amino acids. From germline, CDR1 is SEHNR and CDR2 FQNEAQ (reference sequence). Trimming left V 1 base short and J 7 bases short, with 11 bases between. CDR3 amino acids: CASSLGDSKNEQFF. The DNA for the CDR3 is TGTGCCAGCAGCTTAGGGGACTCCAAGAATGAGCAGTTCTTC.

The rearrangement links TRBV19 to TRBJ2-1; 7 nucleotides line up with TRBD2. V lost 1 base, J lost 0 bases, and 3 bases stayed unmatched. The CDR3 consists of 16 residues. CDR1 is LNHDA and CDR2 is SQIVND in the germline V gene (reference sequence). CDR3 sequence reads: CASSIVGGSSYNEQFF. CDR3 nucleotide sequence: TGTGCCAGTAGTATAGTGGGGGGGAGCTCCTACAATGAGCAGTTCTTC.

The chain couples TRBV5-1 to TRBJ1-6; 8 nucleotides align to TRBD1. V shed 5 bases, J shed 10 bases, and the junction held 11 bases outside the gene matches. Germline V CDR1 and CDR2: SGHRS, YFSETQ. The CDR3 runs 15 residues. For the CDR3, the DNA is TGCGCCAGCAGACCTGCCGGGACAGGTGTCTCACCCCTCCACTTT. As protein: CASRPAGTGVSPLHF.

The V call is TRBV30, the J call TRBJ1-2; the D is unclear. From germline, CDR1 is GTSNPN and CDR2 SVGIG (reference sequence). The CDR3 loop spans 10 amino acids. The germline V and J ends were trimmed by 3 bases and 2 bases, with 1 base remaining between them. CDR3 residues: CAWRNYGYTF. CDR3 sequence (DNA): TGTGCCTGGAGAAACTATGGCTACACCTTC.

The chain recombines TRBV18 with TRBJ2-3; the D gene is possibly TRBD2 (6 bases). Germline CDR1 and CDR2: KGHSH and LQKENI. CDR3 length: 16 amino acids. Trimming took 6 bases from V and 2 from J, leaving 18 bases between them. The CDR3 nucleotides read TGTGCCAGCTCTCCCAGTTCTGCGGGGAACACAGATACGCAGTATTTT. Protein: CASSPSSAGNTDTQYF.

CDR3 protein: CASSFREDIYGYTF. The CDR3 bases are TGTGCCAGCAGCTTTCGAGAGGACATCTATGGCTACACCTTC. The rearrangement links TRBV13 to TRBJ1-2; tentative D call: TRBD1 (5 bases). Trimming took 3 bases from V and 4 from J, leaving 12 bases between them. Germline CDR1 reads PRHDT; CDR2 reads FYEKMQ (reference sequence). The CDR3 covers 14 residues.

The chain carries TRBV9 and TRBJ2-3; D is unclear. Trimming took off 1 base at V and 2 bases at J, with 14 bases between the two ends. Germline values: CDR1 SGDLS, CDR2 YYNGEE. This CDR3 spans 16 amino acids. The CDR3 DNA is TGTGCCAGCAGCGTAAGTTTTGGTATAATCACAGATACGCAGTATTTT. Amino acid sequence: CASSVSFGIITDTQYF.

The rearrangement joins TRBV10-2 to TRBJ1-1; D possibly corresponds to TRBD1 (5 bases). Germline V gene sequence: CDR1 WSHSY, CDR2 SAAADI. V was cut by 10 bases and J by 4 bases, with 22 bases left in between. This CDR3 comprises 15 residues. The CDR3 coding sequence is TGCGCCATAATGAGCGGGGGACTCGGATCCACTGAAGCTTTCTTT. Translation: CAIMSGGLGSTEAFF.

The chain couples TRBV6-6 to TRBJ2-3, with TRBD1 as a possible D gene (6 bases). Germline V gives CDR1 MNHNY, CDR2 SVGAGI (reference sequence). Trimming stripped 8 bases from V and 4 bases from J, with 13 bases between. There are 13 residues in the CDR3. The CDR3 here is CASLPDSSDTQYF. The CDR3 DNA follows: TGTGCCAGCCTTCCGGACAGTTCAGATACGCAGTATTTT.

This rearrangement joins TRBV6-5 to TRBJ1-6; tentative D call: TRBD1 (6 bases). CDR1 is MNHEY and CDR2 is SVGAGI in the germline V gene. This CDR3 comprises 14 residues. Trimming cost V 0 bases and J 10 bases, with 10 bases left between them. The CDR3 DNA reads TGTGCCAGCAGTTACTCAGGGGGGAGGTCACCCCTCCACTTT. Its translation is CASSYSGGRSPLHF.

The gene calls are TRBV14 and TRBJ2-7; D not certain. This CDR3 has 13 amino acids. V was shortened by 4 bases and J by 5 bases, with 12 bases between the two germline ends. In germline, CDR1 is SGHDN, CDR2 FVKESK. This CDR3 is CASSPTPLHEQYF. CDR3 nucleotide sequence: TGTGCCAGCAGCCCGACACCCCTTCACGAGCAGTACTTC.

The rearrangement uses TRBV5-1 and TRBJ1-1, with D perhaps matching TRBD1 (6 bases). The V end lost 1 base, the J end lost 0 bases, and 16 bases lay between the germline ends. CDR3 length: 17 amino acids. The germline V gene has CDR1 SGHRS and CDR2 YFSETQ. CDR3 amino acids: CASSLLGGAPMNTEAFF. Here the CDR3 DNA reads TGCGCCAGCAGCTTGTTGGGGGGCGCCCCTATGAACACTGAAGCTTTCTTT.

V is TRBV19 and J is TRBJ2-2; 10 nucleotides agree with TRBD2. The V gene end was trimmed by 7 bases and the J gene end by 3 bases; junction bases not matched to a gene: 11. Germline assignment: CDR1 LNHDA and CDR2 SQIVND (reference sequence). The CDR3 sequence is 17 residues long. CDR3 nucleotide sequence: TGTGCCAGTAAGGGAGGACTAGCGGTGACTGACACCGGGGAGCTGTTTTTT. Its protein product is CASKGGLAVTDTGELFF.

V usage is TRBV5-1 and J usage is TRBJ2-3; 12 bases are shared with TRBD2. V dropped 2 bases and J dropped 6; count of bases not matched to a gene: 4. Germline V CDR1 and CDR2: SGHRS, YFSETQ. CDR3 size: 15 residues. The CDR3 DNA reads as TGCGCCAGCAGCTTTACGACTAGCGGGGGTGATACGCAGTATTTT. Translated, it gives CASSFTTSGGDTQYF.

The rearrangement uses TRBV5-1 and TRBJ1-4; 7 bases match TRBD1. CDR3 length: 13 residues. J gave up 8 bases and V 4 bases, and 5 bases lay outside the gene matches. The germline gives CDR1 SGHRS, CDR2 YFSETQ. The CDR3 protein is CASSSDRAEKLFF. The CDR3 region has the DNA TGCGCCAGCAGCAGCGACAGGGCCGAAAAACTGTTTTTT.

This clone came up a few times. This chain's CDR3 is CASSIGNSPLHF. In DNA form, the CDR3 reads TGTGCCAGTAGTATCGGGAATTCACCCCTCCACTTT. The chain links TRBV19 to TRBJ1-6, with D uncertain. CDR1 is LNHDA and CDR2 is SQIVND in the germline V gene (reference sequence). The CDR3 sequence is 12 residues long. The germline V and J ends were trimmed by 3 bases and 7 bases, with 4 bases remaining between them.

The chain employs TRBV5-1 and TRBJ2-7, with 8 positions matching TRBD1. V lost 0 bases, J lost 4 bases, and 12 bases stayed unmatched. Germline V gene data show CDR1 as SGHRS and CDR2 as YFSETQ. This CDR3 spans 17 amino acids. CDR3: CASSLVPGAGGLYEQYF. In nucleotides, the CDR3 is TGCGCCAGCAGCTTGGTCCCTGGGGCAGGGGGCTTGTACGAGCAGTACTTC.

The rearrangement uses TRBV7-6 and TRBJ2-3; D is uncertain. V lost 4 bases, J lost 2 bases, and 13 bases lay in between. Germline V gene data show CDR1 as SGHVS and CDR2 as FNYEAQ. The CDR3 runs 15 residues. The CDR3, as DNA: TGTGCCAGCAGCTCCCGGCACCCAGCCACAGATACGCAGTATTTT. Protein sequence: CASSSRHPATDTQYF.

This rearrangement joins TRBV5-1 to TRBJ2-4, with D possibly TRBD2 on 7 matching bases. The CDR3 spans 13 residues. Trimming removed 4 bases at V and 7 bases at J, with 12 bases between. Germline-derived CDR1 and CDR2 are SGHRS and YFSETQ. The chain's CDR3 is CASSLGGANIQYF. CDR3 DNA sequence: TGCGCCAGCAGCCTAGGGGGGGCCAACATTCAGTACTTC.

This chain links TRBV5-4 with TRBJ2-3, with TRBD2 matching 9 bases. CDR1 is SGHNT, CDR2 YYREEE, per germline (reference sequence). Trimming cost V 4 bases and J 2 bases; bases outside gene matches: 8. This CDR3 has 16 residues. The CDR3 loop reads CASSNLAGLYTDTQYF. The CDR3 bases are TGTGCCAGCAGCAACCTAGCGGGGTTATACACAGATACGCAGTATTTT.

The chain links TRBV2 to TRBJ1-1, with D uncertain. The V end was cut by 9 bases, the J end by 0 bases, with 11 bases between. The CDR3 runs 13 residues. From germline, CDR1 is SNHLY and CDR2 FYNNEI. The CDR3 spells CASNRGLNTEAFF. The CDR3 DNA follows: TGTGCCAGTAACCGAGGGTTGAACACTGAAGCTTTCTTT.

The V gene is TRBV3-1 (or the pseudogene TRBV3-2), the J gene TRBJ1-5, with 9 bases aligning to TRBD1. Germline CDR1 and CDR2: LGHDT and YNNKEL (reference sequence). The CDR3 runs 17 residues. J gave up 4 bases and V 7 bases, and 14 bases lay outside the gene matches. CDR3 amino acids: CASIPWRGQGKNQPQHF. CDR3 DNA sequence: TGTGCCAGCATTCCTTGGAGGGGACAGGGAAAGAATCAGCCCCAGCATTTT.

This chain links TRBV4-2 with TRBJ1-5, with TRBD1 matching over 9 bases. The trim removed 4 bases at V and 7 bases at J, leaving 17 bases unmatched. The CDR3 loop spans 18 amino acids. Per germline, CDR1 LGHNA and CDR2 YNFKEQ. The CDR3 spells CASSPDRDRALRDQPQHF. The CDR3 region has the DNA TGTGCCAGCAGCCCGGACCGGGACAGGGCACTTAGGGACCAGCCCCAGCATTTT.

With regard to this clone: An end of the junction does not agree with germline; a read error may underlie this. The V and J genes are TRBV7-7 and TRBJ2-5; D may be TRBD2 (5 bases). Germline V gene lookup returns CDR1 SSHAT and CDR2 FNYEAQ (reference sequence). The CDR3 runs to 16 residues. CDR3 nucleotides: TGTGCTAGCAGTTACCAGCCCAGCGGTCTGGGAGAGACCCAGTACTTC. It codes for CASSYQPSGLGETQYF.